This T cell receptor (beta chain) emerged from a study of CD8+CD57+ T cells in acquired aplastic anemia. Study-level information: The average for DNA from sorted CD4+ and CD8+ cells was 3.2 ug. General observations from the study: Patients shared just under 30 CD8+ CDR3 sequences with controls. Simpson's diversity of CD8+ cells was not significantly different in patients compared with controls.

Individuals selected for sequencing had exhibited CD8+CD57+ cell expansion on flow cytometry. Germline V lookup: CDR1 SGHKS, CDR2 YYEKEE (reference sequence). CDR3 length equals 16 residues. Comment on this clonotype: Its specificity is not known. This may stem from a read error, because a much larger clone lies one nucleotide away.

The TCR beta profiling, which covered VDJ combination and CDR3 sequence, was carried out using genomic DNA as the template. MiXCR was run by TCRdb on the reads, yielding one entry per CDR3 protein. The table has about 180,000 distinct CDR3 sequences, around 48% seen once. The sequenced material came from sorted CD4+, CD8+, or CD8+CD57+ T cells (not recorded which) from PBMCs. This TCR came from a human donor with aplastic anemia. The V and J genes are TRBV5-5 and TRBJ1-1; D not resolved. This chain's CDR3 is CGSSFDGTFLDAEAFF. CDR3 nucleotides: TGTGGCAGCAGCTTTGACGGAACCTTCCTGGATGCTGAAGCTTTCTTT.